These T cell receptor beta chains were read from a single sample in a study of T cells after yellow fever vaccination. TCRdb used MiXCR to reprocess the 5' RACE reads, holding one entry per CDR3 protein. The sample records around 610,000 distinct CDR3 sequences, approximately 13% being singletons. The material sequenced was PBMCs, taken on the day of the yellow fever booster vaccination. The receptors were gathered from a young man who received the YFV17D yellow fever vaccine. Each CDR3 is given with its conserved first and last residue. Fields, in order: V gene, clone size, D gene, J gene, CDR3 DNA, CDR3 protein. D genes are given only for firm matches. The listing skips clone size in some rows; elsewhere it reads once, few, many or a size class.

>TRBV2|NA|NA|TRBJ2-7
TGTGCCAGCACCGAGTACGGGCCCCTCAACGAGCAGTACTTC
CASTEYGPLNEQYF
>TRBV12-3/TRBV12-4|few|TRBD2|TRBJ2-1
TGTGCCAGCAGCCGAAAAGCGGGAGGGAAGGGGGAGCAGTTCTTC
CASSRKAGGKGEQFF
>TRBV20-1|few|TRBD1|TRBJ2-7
TGCAGTGCCCCGGACAGGATTGGGTGGAGAGGAGAGCAGTACTTC
CSAPDRIGWRGEQYF
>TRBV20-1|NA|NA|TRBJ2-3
TGCAGTGCTAGCTTATTAAGAGCGCAGTATTTT
CSASLLRAQYF
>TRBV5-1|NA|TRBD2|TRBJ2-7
TGCGCCAGCAGCTATTATCGGGCGGGAGATCTGGACGAGCAGTACTTC
CASSYYRAGDLDEQYF
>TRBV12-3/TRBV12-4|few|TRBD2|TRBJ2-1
TGTGCCAGCACAAGACTAGCGGACTACAATGAGCAGTTCTTC
CASTRLADYNEQFF
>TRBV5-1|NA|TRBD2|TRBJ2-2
TGCGCCAGCAGCTCGACTAGCGGGTACACCGGGGAGCTGTTTTTT
CASSSTSGYTGELFF
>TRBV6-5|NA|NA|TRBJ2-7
TGTGCCAGCAGTTACAGCGTCCTTGGACTAGGGGGCGAGCAGTACTTC
CASSYSVLGLGGEQYF
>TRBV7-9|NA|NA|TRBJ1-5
TGTGCCAGCAGATTACAGGAGGCTCAGCCCCAGCATTTT
CASRLQEAQPQHF
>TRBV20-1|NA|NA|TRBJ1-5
TGCAGTGCAAAAGACGGCCGCAATCAGCCCCAGCATTTT
CSAKDGRNQPQHF
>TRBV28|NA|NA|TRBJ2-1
TGTGCCAGCAGTCCGGCGGGATCCCTCGACAATGAGCAGTTCTTC
CASSPAGSLDNEQFF
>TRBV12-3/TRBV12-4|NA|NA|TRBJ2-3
TGTGCCAGCAGTTTACGACAGTTCACAGATACGCAGTATTTT
CASSLRQFTDTQYF
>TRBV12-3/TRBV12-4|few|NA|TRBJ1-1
TGTGCCAGCAGTTTTCGGGACATAATCACTGAAGCTTTCTTT
CASSFRDIITEAFF
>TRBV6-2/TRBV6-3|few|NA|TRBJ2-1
TGTGCCAGCAGTTACTCGAAGGGAGGTGAGCAGTTCTTC
CASSYSKGGEQFF
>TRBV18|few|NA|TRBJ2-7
TGTGCCAGCTCACCATCGGGTCAGGAGCAGTACTTC
CASSPSGQEQYF
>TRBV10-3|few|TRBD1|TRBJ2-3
TGTGCCTTATGGGACAGTCAAGCAGATACGCAGTATTTT
CALWDSQADTQYF
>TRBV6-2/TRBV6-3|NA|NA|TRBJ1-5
TGTGCCAGCGCCGGTGGGACGCCTATAATATTGAGCAATCAGCCCCAGCATTTT
CASAGGTPIILSNQPQHF
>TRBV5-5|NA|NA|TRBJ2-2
TGTGCCAGCAGCTCCCTCAGCACCGGGGAGCTGTTTTTT
CASSSLSTGELFF
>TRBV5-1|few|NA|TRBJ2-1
TGCGCCAGCAGCTTTACCCAGGGTGACAATGAGCAGTTCTTC
CASSFTQGDNEQFF
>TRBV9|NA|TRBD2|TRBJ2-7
TGTGCCAGCAGCGTAACAGCGGGAGTGGCCTACGAGCAGTACTTC
CASSVTAGVAYEQYF
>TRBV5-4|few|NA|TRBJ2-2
TGTGCCAGCAGCTCGAAGTACAGACAGGACACCGGGGAGCTGTTTTTT
CASSSKYRQDTGELFF
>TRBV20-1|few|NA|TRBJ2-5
TGCAGTGCTAGAGATCCTCTCCGAGAGACCCAGTACTTC
CSARDPLRETQYF
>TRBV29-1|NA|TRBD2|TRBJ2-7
TGCAGCGTAGCGGCGGGAGGTGGCGAGCAGTACTTC
CSVAAGGGEQYF